This T cell receptor beta chain comes out of a study of shared clonotypes between healthy human individuals (TCRdb year 2020). Regarding the complete study: A couple of women and three men aged 18 to 49 years were included in the cohort. For each donor, three plates each were used for CD4 naive and CD4 memory, two plates were used for CD8 naive, and one plate was used for CD8 memory. Between about 0.94 and 10 billion PBMCs per donor were obtained by leukapheresis. To increase sequencing depth and limit assay-specific biases, TCR repertoire library preparation and sequencing were carried out by different laboratories using diverse techniques. Blood TCR repertoires of about 5 healthy adults were deeply sequenced to estimate repertoire size and the extent of clonotype sharing between individuals.

About this clone: Its binding antigen is unknown. Per-nucleotide qualities are absent, and no much larger clonotype sits a single base away.

Here is what the overall study found, with its caveats: The genetic and exposure-history diversity represented was limited by the small number of donors. Rarefaction of sorted-subset datasets indicated incomplete sequencing despite the large sequencing depth. When four donors were compared, the shared fraction of clonotypes was 5% to 6.5% for naive CD4, approximately 3.5% for naive CD8, 2% to 2.5% for memory CD4, and approximately 0.4% for memory CD8. Naive subsets generally had larger estimated clonotype richness than memory subsets. Only blood was sampled, and tissue TCR repertoires likely differ from those in blood. Clonotypes shared by all four sorted-subset donors showed higher generation probabilities than non-shared clonotypes. Pairwise subsampling indicated that sequencing depth was expected to affect the degree of clonotype sharing among donors.

Using the deep immunoSEQ assay, TCR CDR3 regions were amplified from genomic DNA by multiplex PCR. For each cell subset, the extracted genomic DNA was distributed evenly across all wells of several immunoSEQ 96-well plates, and each plate served as one replicate. For sorted subsets, each replicate PCR was loaded with around 200 ng genomic DNA, equivalent to some 27,000 T cell genomes. Purified libraries were quantified with a Qubit 3.0 fluorometer, sized on a Bioanalyzer 2100, and re-quantified with the KAPA Library Quantification kit. Every immunoSEQ 96-well plate was sequenced on a separate single-read 150-cycle Illumina NextSeq 550 flow cell. In the paper's pipeline: Because only junctional sequences without quality scores were contained in the immunoSEQ output, filtering matching that applied to full-length reads could not be performed. Sequences were annotated with PyIR, a Python wrapper for IgBLAST v1.9, using IMGT germline references to assign V/J genes and CDR3. Reads were removed for weak V/J assignments (E-value above 1e-6), missing CDR3, stop codons, out-of-frame junctions, or ambiguous translated residues. V3J clonotypes were defined as sequences sharing an identical inferred V gene, J gene, and CDR3 amino acid sequence. Percentage overlap between repertoires was computed as shared unique clonotypes divided by the size of the smaller repertoire. Three approaches were used to assess repertoire richness: RTK rarefaction, the Chao1 estimator, and Recon v2.1 estimates of unobserved clonotypes. OLGA was used to compute generation probabilities for all TCRbeta clonotypes that the gDNA method yielded from a few donors. TCRdb provides this immuneACCESS table in a form limited to in-frame rearrangements. Some clones are lacking; in checked studies, under half of them reflect an unresolved V gene, and why the rest are absent is not known. V, J and clone size are those of that table, while D and trimming were read from the DNA. The sample has approximately 2.5 million clones on record, roughly 93% of them singletons. The ten largest clones represent about 0.34% of the sample.

Healthy HIV-negative adults with no recently reported acute infections or vaccinations were included as donors. Every donor was a Caucasian adult residing in Nashville, Tennessee, USA. CD4+ T cells were enriched through magnetic negative selection, after which naive cells were positively selected on CD45RA and the remaining negative fraction served as the memory subset. After blood collection by leukapheresis, PBMCs were isolated using Ficoll-Histopaque density gradient centrifugation and then cryopreserved in the vapor phase of liquid nitrogen. Purity and quantity of every magnetically sorted T cell population were checked by analytical flow cytometry. Genomic DNA was isolated from each sorted fraction and quantified by UV absorbance on a Nanodrop 2000c. Based on the germline V gene, the CDR1 and CDR2 sequences are ENHRY and SYGVKD. From V the trimming removes 9 bases and from J it removes 4 bases, while the gene matches leave 1 base of the junction unaccounted for. The CDR3 contains 12 residues, cysteine and phenylalanine counted. Only the CDR3 region is kept as DNA, spanning 36 bases read in frame from base 1.

The TCR was taken from a man between 18 and 35 years old in good health. Some clones in this sample may be carry-over from other donors' samples. Input material: naive CD4+ T cells from PBMCs. This sample's cell subset or site label indicates: CD45RA+ positively selected. Recombination linked TRBV10-3 to TRBJ2-1, with 9 bases aligning to TRBD1. For the CDR3, the sequence is CAMGQGYNEQFF. The bases read TGTGCCATGGGACAGGGTTACAATGAGCAGTTCTTC.